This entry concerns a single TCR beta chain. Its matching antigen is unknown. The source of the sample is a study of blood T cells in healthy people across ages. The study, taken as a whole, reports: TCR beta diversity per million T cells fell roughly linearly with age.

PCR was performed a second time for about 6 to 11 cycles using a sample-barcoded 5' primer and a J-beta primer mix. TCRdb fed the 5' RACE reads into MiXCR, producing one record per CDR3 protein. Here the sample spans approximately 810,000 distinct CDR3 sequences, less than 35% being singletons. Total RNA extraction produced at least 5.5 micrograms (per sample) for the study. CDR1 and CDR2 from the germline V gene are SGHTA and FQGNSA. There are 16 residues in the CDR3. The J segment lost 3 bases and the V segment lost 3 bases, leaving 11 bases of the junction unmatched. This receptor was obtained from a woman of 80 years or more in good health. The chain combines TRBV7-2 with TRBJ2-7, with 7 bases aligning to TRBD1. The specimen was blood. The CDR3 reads CASSFDRETGIYEQYF. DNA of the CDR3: TGTGCCAGCAGCTTCGACAGGGAGACTGGAATCTACGAGCAGTACTTC.